Listed below are T cell receptor beta chains from one sample, sequenced in a study of blood T cell repertoires in COVID-19. Only in-frame clones appear in the TCRdb table, and some are missing; sequencing was by immunoSEQ multiplex PCR. The sample lists approximately 170,000 clones, approximately 80% occurring once. Sequenced sample: peripheral blood. Source of these receptors: a woman in her seventies with COVID-19, enrolled during active disease. Each CDR3 is given with its conserved first and last residue. D genes are given only for firm matches. Size values are once, few and many counts, or a class for expanded clones, and some rows have none.

TRBV19	.	.	TRBJ1-2	TGTGCCAGTAGTTCATACCCCCTTCGGGGCTACACCTTC	CASSSYPLRGYTF
TRBV7-2	.	.	TRBJ2-5	TGTGCCAGCAGCTTAAGGCAGGCGACGCGCACGATTTCAGAGACCCAGTACTTC	CASSLRQATRTISETQYF
TRBV6-5	TRBD1	.	TRBJ1-2	TGTGCCAGCAGTTCCCCGGACAGGATTAGGTATGGCTACACCTTC	CASSSPDRIRYGYTF
TRBV6-6	.	.	TRBJ2-2	TGTGCCAGCAGCAATACCGGGGAGCTGTTTTTT	CASSNTGELFF
TRBV7-9	.	.	TRBJ2-1	TGTGCCAGCAGCTTCCCACGGGAACTAAGGAATGAGCAGTTCTTC	CASSFPRELRNEQFF
TRBV5-1	TRBD1	.	TRBJ2-2	TGCGCCAGCAGCCCGACAGGGACGGGGGAGCTGTTTTTT	CASSPTGTGELFF
TRBV29-1	TRBD2	.	TRBJ2-3	TGCAGCGTTCGCAGCGGGAGGATGGCAGATACGCAGTATTTT	CSVRSGRMADTQYF
TRBV3-1/TRBV3-2	TRBD2	.	TRBJ2-1	TGTGCCAGCAGCCCGGGACTAGCGGACTACAATGAGCAGTTCTTC	CASSPGLADYNEQFF
TRBV14	.	.	TRBJ1-1	TGTGCCAGCAGCGGACTCGCCGGTTCGAACACTGAAGCTTTCTTT	CASSGLAGSNTEAFF
TRBV18	.	.	TRBJ1-5	TGTGCCAGCTCACCTCGAGCTCTCGATCAGCCCCAGCATTTT	CASSPRALDQPQHF
TRBV29-1	.	.	TRBJ1-5	TGCAGCCCCTGCGGTCAGCCCCAGCATTTT	CSPCGQPQHF
TRBV2	.	.	TRBJ1-1	TGTGCCAGCGGGGGGATCCAGAACACTGAAGCTTTCTTT	CASGGIQNTEAFF
TRBV30	.	.	TRBJ1-1	TGTGCCTGGAGAGACAGCTGGAACACTGAAGCTTTCTTT	CAWRDSWNTEAFF
TRBV24-1	.	.	TRBJ2-2	TGTGCCACCAGTGATGCCAGGAGGGGCGCCGGGGAGCTGTTTTTT	CATSDARRGAGELFF
TRBV27	TRBD2	once	TRBJ2-7	TGTGCCAGCATCACCCAGCTAGCGGGTGCCTACGAGCAGTACTTC	CASITQLAGAYEQYF
TRBV7-3	.	.	TRBJ1-4	TGTGCCAGCAGTATACAGGGACATGAAAAACTGTTTTTT	CASSIQGHEKLFF
TRBV11-2	.	.	TRBJ1-2	TGTGCCAGCAGCTTAGTACAGGGAAGTGGCTACACCTTC	CASSLVQGSGYTF
TRBV3-1/TRBV3-2	.	.	TRBJ2-2	TGTGCCAGCAGCCAAGTTACCGGGTTCGCCGGGGAGCTGTTTTTT	CASSQVTGFAGELFF
TRBV7-3	TRBD1	.	TRBJ1-1	TGTGCCAGCAGCTTTGGGACAGACACTGAAGCTTTCTTT	CASSFGTDTEAFF
TRBV24-1	TRBD1	.	TRBJ1-2	TGTGCCACCAGTGACCCGGGACAGGGTGACTATGGCTACACCTTC	CATSDPGQGDYGYTF
TRBV6-5	.	.	TRBJ1-1	TGTGCCACCCGGTATGCCGACACTGAAGCTTTCTTT	CATRYADTEAFF
TRBV29-1	.	.	TRBJ2-7	TGCAGCGTTGAAGTTTTTGGGGGGTACGAGCAGTACTTC	CSVEVFGGYEQYF
TRBV5-4	.	.	TRBJ1-2	TGTGCCAGCAGCTTGGAAGGGCCAGGGTGGACCCGGACCTTC	CASSLEGPGWTRTF
TRBV6-5	TRBD1	.	TRBJ1-2	TGTGCCACCTTGATAAGACAGGGGTGGATTGGCTACACCTTC	CATLIRQGWIGYTF
TRBV5-1	TRBD1	.	TRBJ1-2	TGCGCCAGCAGCTTTGACCCGGGACAGGGGAACTATGGCTACACCTTC	CASSFDPGQGNYGYTF